Below, 8 T cell receptor beta chains from the same sample are listed, as sequenced in a study of T cells expressing NK-cell markers. Each CDR3 protein gets one entry in TCRdb, which reprocessed the 5' RACE reads and gives no DNA. Its clone listing holds about 370,000 distinct CDR3 sequences. Sample: blood T cells: a sorted CD56 or NKG2C T cell subset, CD4+ or CD8+ T cells, or bulk PBMC T cells (not recorded which). The receptors derive from a woman aged 45-59 years in good health.

The gene calls are TRBV25-1 and TRBJ2-7; the D call of TRBD1 rests on TCRdb alone, since no DNA is present to check it. CDR3 size: 13 residues. Germline-derived CDR1 and CDR2 are MGHDK and SYGVNS. CDR3 sequence: CASGGQAPYEQYF.

The CDR3 loop reads CASSGAGEWETQYF. The J gene is TRBJ2-5, the V gene TRBV28; the D gene TCRdb calls, TRBD2, cannot be checked with no DNA. CDR1 is MDHEN, CDR2 SYDVKM, per germline. There are 14 residues in the CDR3.

The gene calls are TRBV7-2 and TRBJ2-1; TCRdb reports TRBD1, a call that lacks DNA to check it against. The CDR3 spans 15 residues. Germline CDR1 SGHTA, CDR2 FQGNSA. The CDR3 is CARGGRANPYNEQFF.

The chain is built from TRBV7-2 and TRBJ2-1; TCRdb indicates TRBD1, and absent DNA this call remains unverified. The CDR3 has 15 amino acids. Germline V gives CDR1 SGHTA, CDR2 FQGNSA. CDR3 region: CASRRDRGYHNEQFF.

V usage is TRBV3-1 and J usage is TRBJ2-3; TCRdb returns TRBD2, unconfirmable since there is no DNA. Germline lookup yields CDR1 LGHDT and CDR2 YNNKEL (reference sequence). This CDR3 region has 15 residues. The CDR3 reads CASSPGPVFTDTQYF.

V and J are TRBV5-1 and TRBJ2-3; there is no DNA to check the TCRdb D call of TRBD2. From germline, CDR1 is SGHRS and CDR2 YFSETQ. This CDR3 has 16 amino acids. CDR3 loop: CASSQSLAGDGDTQYF.

The chain couples TRBV7-9 to TRBJ2-1; TCRdb reports TRBD2, a call that lacks DNA to check it against. The germline V gene has CDR1 SEHNR and CDR2 FQNEAQ (reference sequence). This CDR3 has 15 amino acids. The CDR3 sequence is CASSFFGTSGHEQFF.

This chain joins TRBV10-3 and TRBJ1-6. CDR1 and CDR2 from the germline V gene are ENHRY and SYGVKD. This CDR3 has 14 amino acids. CDR3 protein: CAISIDGDNSPLHF.